The TCR beta chain described here comes from a study of blood T cell repertoires in COVID-19. Background on the study: COVID-19 samples collected from the United States, Italy and Spain covered acute and convalescent phases.

Authors' data handling: Amplification from reference gene primers served as the basis for estimated nucleated cell counts. Only in-frame clones appear in the TCRdb table, and some are missing; sequencing was by immunoSEQ multiplex PCR. V, J and clone size were drawn from that table, and D and trimming were deduced from the DNA. The sample records 150,000 or so clones, roughly 86% being singletons. Trimming stripped 3 bases from V and 1 base from J, with 6 bases between. The CDR3 length is 13 residues. Germline V gene data show CDR1 as LNHDA and CDR2 as SQIVND (reference sequence). The sequence derives from a human donor with acute or convalescent COVID-19. The donor label of this sample is uncertain. The chain has TRBV19 and TRBJ1-2; D is unresolved. Source material: peripheral blood. The CDR3 is CASSMQINYGYTF. The CDR3 DNA is TGTGCCAGTAGTATGCAGATTAACTATGGCTACACCTTC.